This TCR beta chain was found in a study of shared clonotypes between healthy human individuals. General observations from the study: Rarefaction gave evidence that sorted-subset sequencing remained incomplete despite large depth.

In this sample, this clone turned up once. Its antigen is still unknown. The assay used deep level. Profiling relied on immunoSEQ multiplex PCR, and the TCRdb table lists in-frame clones only, not all of them. The table has millions of clones, roughly 96% seen once. Both subsets, CD45RA+ naive and CD45RA-negative memory, were split from the CD4+ cells. Trimming shortened V by 7 bases and J by 3 bases, and 6 bases separated the two germline ends. Per germline, CDR1 SNHLY and CDR2 FYNNEI. CDR3 length: 11 amino acids. This TCR came from a man in his late teens or twenties in good health. The rearrangement links TRBV2 to TRBJ1-2; D is ambiguous. Input material: naive CD4+ T cells sorted from blood. Subset given: CD45RA+ positively selected. CDR3: CASKEDYGYTF. CDR3 coding DNA: TGTGCCAGCAAGGAGGACTATGGCTACACCTTC.